Following are 15 T cell receptor beta chains from one sample sequenced in a study of blood T cells in healthy people across ages. The authors ran a second PCR of about 7 to 12 cycles using a sample-barcoded 5' primer and a J-beta primer mix. TCRdb re-called the 5' RACE reads with MiXCR, one entry per CDR3 protein. The sample holds roughly 1,000,000 distinct CDR3 sequences, roughly a quarter seen once. These sequences were also reported in another study, on T cells of mothers and their children.

What was sequenced was blood. These receptors came from a girl aged 2-10 years in good health.

This chain's CDR3 is CASSLEGTGGNEKLFF. The DNA for the CDR3 is TGTGCCAGCAGCTTAGAAGGGACAGGAGGGAATGAAAAACTGTTTTTT. The chain combines TRBV7-8 with TRBJ1-4, with 8 nucleotides matching TRBD1. The CDR3 consists of 16 residues. The germline V gene has CDR1 SGHVS and CDR2 FQNEAQ. After removal of 1 base from V and 5 bases from J, the junction contained 6 bases not matched to a gene.

This chain joins TRBV4-3 and TRBJ2-7; 8 positions agree with TRBD1. This CDR3 contains 15 residues. Germline CDR1 LGHNA, CDR2 YSLEER. With 3 bases clipped from V and 3 bases from J, the junction kept 7 bases outside the gene matches. Here the CDR3 DNA reads TGCGCCAGCAGCCACGCCGGGACAGGACTCTACGAGCAGTACTTC. It translates to CASSHAGTGLYEQYF.

This clonotype has only a few counts. The chain couples TRBV5-5 to TRBJ2-5, with 8 bases identical to TRBD2. The germline CDR1 and CDR2 sequences are SGHKS and YYEKEE (reference sequence). The CDR3 length is 16 residues. V shed 3 bases and J 1 base; nucleotides not matched to a gene: 8. CDR3 protein: CASSSSVGGGQETQYF. CDR3 bases: TGTGCCAGCAGCTCAAGTGTCGGGGGGGGCCAAGAGACCCAGTACTTC.

This clonotype has more than one count but fewer than ten. The rearrangement joins TRBV12-3 or TRBV12-4 to TRBJ1-2; 7 bases agree with TRBD1. CDR3 length equals 16 residues. V was pared by 6 bases and J by 2 bases, with 12 bases of the junction left unmatched. CDR3 nucleotides: TGTGCCAGCAGGGAGGAACAGGGGACTGACAACTATGGCTACACCTTC. Translating it yields CASREEQGTDNYGYTF.

This chain joins TRBV7-9 and TRBJ2-3; D not resolved. Per the germline V gene, CDR1 is SEHNR and CDR2 is FQNEAQ (reference sequence). V was cut by 5 bases and J by 5 bases, with 11 bases left in between. The CDR3 is 13 residues long. The CDR3 here is CASSDLVGDTQYF. The CDR3 coding sequence is TGTGCCAGCAGCGACCTAGTTGGAGATACGCAGTATTTT.

This clonotype was counted between two and nine times. The V gene is TRBV4-1, the J gene TRBJ2-3; 8 bases match TRBD2. The CDR3 has 17 amino acids. Germline trimming cut 1 base from V and 6 bases from J; bases unmatched to any gene: 12. Germline loops: CDR1 MGHRA, CDR2 YSYEKL. In DNA form, the CDR3 reads TGCGCCAGCAGCCAAGGGACGCGGGGGGCCCCTTTGGATACGCAGTATTTT. As protein: CASSQGTRGAPLDTQYF.

J is TRBJ1-1 and V is TRBV29-1; no clear D. This CDR3 contains 15 residues. Trimming removed 2 bases from V and 0 bases from J, with 13 bases in between. Germline lookup yields CDR1 SQVTM and CDR2 ANQGSEA. Written as DNA, the CDR3 is TGCAGCGTTGAAATGAGGCTTTCTCTGAACACTGAAGCTTTCTTT. Its protein product is CSVEMRLSLNTEAFF.

In its sample, this clonotype was seen a few times. This chain links TRBV2 with TRBJ2-1; D not resolved. Germline CDR1 SNHLY, CDR2 FYNNEI. The V end was cut by 7 bases, the J end by 0 bases, with 7 bases between. This CDR3 contains 13 residues. CDR3 DNA: TGTGCCAGCAAGGCCAGCTCCTACAATGAGCAGTTCTTC. It is translated as CASKASSYNEQFF.

CDR3 protein: CASREEGGTEAFF. CDR3 bases: TGTGCCAGCCGGGAGGAAGGAGGCACTGAAGCTTTCTTT. This chain uses TRBV7-3 with TRBJ1-1; D gene uncertain. This CDR3 is built from 13 residues. Trimming removed 8 bases from V and 4 bases from J, with 14 bases in between. Germline CDR1 and CDR2: SGHTA and FQGTGA.

This clonotype occurred a few times. This chain connects TRBV28 to TRBJ1-2; 11 bases are a match to TRBD1. This CDR3 has 18 residues. V shed 7 bases, J shed 5 bases, and the junction held 18 bases outside the gene matches. In germline, CDR1 is MDHEN, CDR2 SYDVKM. CDR3 nucleotides: TGTGCCAGCACCTCCAGGGGGGGACAGGGGGTCTCCGTGTATGGCTACACCTTC. Its protein product is CASTSRGGQGVSVYGYTF.

A word on this clonotype: This sequence may be a read error, since a much larger clone differs from it by one base. The chain has TRBV29-1 and TRBJ2-7, with a weak D call TRBD1 (7 bases). Per the germline V gene, CDR1 is SQVTM and CDR2 is ANQGSEA. The CDR3 has 12 amino acids. CDR3 sequence: CSVEGQLYGQYF. CDR3 DNA: TGCAGCGTGGAGGGACAGCTCTACGGGCAGTACTTC.

This clonotype was seen a handful of times. The chain has TRBV4-3 and TRBJ2-2; weak D call: TRBD1 (6 bases). V was shortened by 2 bases and J by 5 bases, with 6 bases between the two germline ends. This CDR3 comprises 13 residues. The V gene's germline CDR1 is LGHNA and CDR2 YSLEER. In DNA form, the CDR3 reads TGCGCCAGCAGCCAACAGGGGACCGGGGAGCTGTTTTTT. It specifies CASSQQGTGELFF.

In this sample, this clonotype turned up a few times. This chain joins TRBV4-2 and TRBJ2-7; 7 positions agree with TRBD1. Germline CDR1 and CDR2: LGHNA and YNFKEQ. The CDR3 has 17 residues. V dropped 0 bases and J dropped 7; count of bases not matched to a gene: 15. DNA of the CDR3: TGTGCCAGCAGCCAAGAGCTCCTCAACAGGGGACCGGTGGAGCAGTACTTC. This sequence encodes CASSQELLNRGPVEQYF.

This clonotype was seen a handful of times. The chain uses TRBV20-1 and TRBJ2-3; no firm D call. Germline V gene lookup returns CDR1 DFQATT and CDR2 SNEGSKA (reference sequence). The CDR3 spans 12 residues. V was clipped by 6 bases and J by 4 bases, with 11 bases between them. CDR3 bases: TGCAGTGCCCGGGCCCCACCAGATACGCAGTATTTT. It translates to CSARAPPDTQYF.

This clonotype was counted only a few times. The chain links TRBV6-1 to TRBJ1-3, with D unclear. CDR1 is MNHNS and CDR2 is SASEGT in the germline V gene. Trimming removed 4 bases from V and 2 bases from J, with 12 bases in between. The CDR3 runs to 15 residues. The CDR3 spells CASSVFDLPGNTIYF. CDR3 nucleotides: TGTGCCAGCAGTGTCTTCGACTTGCCTGGAAACACCATATATTTT.